The sequence of this T cell receptor (beta chain) was determined in a study of CD8 T cells in ankylosing spondylitis. Germline-derived CDR1 and CDR2 are SGHRS and YFSETQ. The CDR3 is 15 residues long. V was shortened by 6 bases and J by 0 bases, with 16 bases between the two germline ends. This clonotype appeared a few times. Its antigen is not identified. One entry per CDR3 protein, called by TCRdb with MiXCR from the 5' RACE reads. Of under 550,000 distinct CDR3 sequences listed, around 26% are singletons. Notes on the study in general: Apparently characteristic of ankylosing spondylitis blood was a TCR beta motif (eight highly homologous variants).

Sequenced input: blood, either unsorted or a sorted T cell fraction (not recorded which). V is TRBV5-1 and J is TRBJ2-7; D might be TRBD2 (5 bases). This clonotype was obtained from a male donor with ankylosing spondylitis. CDR3 loop: CASTPNGRDSYEQYF. CDR3 nucleotide sequence: TGCGCCAGCACCCCAAACGGACGGGACTCCTACGAGCAGTACTTC. Using reference TRBV5-1 and TRBJ2-7 for the parts outside the CDR3, the full variable domain is KAGVTQTPRYLIKTRGQQVTLSCSPISGHRSVSWYQQTPGQGLQFLFEYFSETQRNKGNFPGRFSGRQFSNSRSEMNVSTLELGDSALYLCASTPNGRDSYEQYFGPGTRLTVT.